This is a list of T cell receptor beta chains from one sample in a study of T cells in Graves' hyperthyroidism and ophthalmopathy. TCRdb fed the multiplex PCR reads into MiXCR, producing one record per CDR3 protein. The data hold under 300,000 distinct CDR3 sequences, with nearly 15% observed a single time. Sequencing was performed on blood. The receptors shown here come from a woman in her 50s with Graves' hyperthyroidism that later progressed to Graves' ophthalmopathy. CDR3s include the opening cysteine and the closing phenylalanine or tryptophan. D genes are given only for firm matches. Some rows mark clone size as missing; the rest say once, few, many or name a class of expanded clone.

CDR3aa | CDR3nt | j_gene | abundance | d_gene | v_gene
CATSRDQSGGMNTEAFF | TGTGCCACCAGCAGAGATCAATCAGGGGGAATGAACACTGAAGCTTTCTTT | TRBJ1-1 | - | TRBD1 | TRBV15
CASSEALAETQYF | TGTGCCAGCAGTGAAGCGTTAGCAGAGACCCAGTACTTC | TRBJ2-5 | many | - | TRBV6-1
CASTQYRDSYNEQFF | TGTGCCAGCACCCAGTACCGCGACTCCTACAATGAGCAGTTCTTC | TRBJ2-1 | many | - | TRBV11-2
CASSLVPGSEQYF | TGCGCCAGCAGCTTGGTGCCAGGGAGCGAGCAGTACTTC | TRBJ2-7 | many | - | TRBV5-1
CASSPPRYRGNQPQHF | TGTGCCAGCAGTCCCCCTAGATATCGTGGCAATCAGCCCCAGCATTTT | TRBJ1-5 | many | - | TRBV6-2/TRBV6-3
CASSGGSGAEAFF | TGCGCCAGCAGCGGGGGGTCCGGGGCTGAAGCTTTCTTT | TRBJ1-1 | - | - | TRBV5-1
CASREKTGQRNYEQYF | TGTGCCAGCAGAGAAAAGACGGGACAGCGAAATTACGAGCAGTACTTC | TRBJ2-7 | many | TRBD1 | TRBV13
CASSPRQGAGETQYF | TGTGCCAGCTCACCAAGACAGGGGGCGGGAGAGACCCAGTACTTC | TRBJ2-5 | - | TRBD1 | TRBV18
CASSFPSHQPQHF | TGTGCCAGCAGTTTCCCGTCGCATCAGCCCCAGCATTTT | TRBJ1-5 | - | - | TRBV27
CASRRDSSSYEQYF | TGTGCCAGCAGGCGGGACAGTTCCTCCTACGAGCAGTACTTC | TRBJ2-7 | many | - | TRBV2
CASSFGGEGAATNEKLFF | TGTGCCAGCAGTTTCGGAGGGGAGGGGGCTGCAACTAATGAAAAACTGTTTTTT | TRBJ1-4 | many | TRBD1 | TRBV12-3/TRBV12-4
CSAKVRVSSTDTQYF | TGCAGTGCTAAGGTTAGAGTGTCTAGCACAGATACGCAGTATTTT | TRBJ2-3 | - | - | TRBV20-1
CASSYVGQTDGYTF | TGTGCCAGCAGTTATGTTGGCCAGACGGATGGCTACACCTTC | TRBJ1-2 | many | - | TRBV6-2/TRBV6-3
CASSLGFESEQYF | TGTGCCAGCAGCCTCGGATTCGAGTCCGAGCAGTACTTC | TRBJ2-7 | - | - | TRBV11-3
CASSPTGGPLRQETQYF | TGTGCCAGCAGTCCTACAGGGGGCCCTCTTAGACAAGAGACCCAGTACTTC | TRBJ2-5 | - | TRBD1 | TRBV2
CASSLLSGQGRNEQFF | TGTGCCAGCAGTTTACTTTCGGGACAGGGGAGAAATGAGCAGTTCTTC | TRBJ2-1 | many | TRBD1 | TRBV28
CASTLVQETQYF | TGTGCCAGCACGCTAGTACAAGAGACCCAGTACTTC | TRBJ2-5 | - | - | TRBV6-2/TRBV6-3
CASSESETEAFF | TGTGCCAGCTCCGAATCCGAAACTGAAGCTTTCTTT | TRBJ1-1 | many | - | TRBV2
CASSFLLPGLAGGLSYNEQFF | TGTGCCAGCAGCTTCTTATTACCGGGACTAGCGGGAGGGCTTTCCTACAATGAGCAGTTCTTC | TRBJ2-1 | many | TRBD2 | TRBV13
CASSSRTSGIYEQYF | TGTGCCAGTAGTTCCAGGACTAGCGGGATCTACGAGCAGTACTTC | TRBJ2-7 | - | TRBD2 | TRBV19
CASSISSTAIRRQPQHF | TGTGCCAGTAGTATTTCAAGCACGGCTATTCGTCGGCAGCCCCAGCATTTT | TRBJ1-5 | - | - | TRBV19
CAWSPRGVRRDTQYF | TGTGCCTGGAGTCCGCGGGGTGTGAGGAGAGATACGCAGTATTTT | TRBJ2-3 | many | - | TRBV30